This T cell receptor (beta chain) was identified in a study of blood T cell repertoires in COVID-19. Study background: Sources were T cells, B-cell-depleted T cells, or PBMCs; the material itself was cDNA or gDNA.

V was shortened by 0 bases and J by 3 bases, with 13 bases between the two germline ends. The germline gives CDR1 MGHRA, CDR2 YSYEKL. This CDR3 has 16 residues. This clone occurred once. In the study's own analysis: The authors estimated nucleated cell counts from reference gene primer amplification. The method was immunoSEQ multiplex PCR; TCRdb's version includes in-frame clones alone and lacks a portion of them. V, J and clone size reflect that table, while D and trimming were determined from the DNA. The sample has approximately 130,000 clones, approximately 85% seen once. The receptor was derived from a human donor in a cohort sampled during active COVID-19. The sequenced sample was peripheral blood. The V and J genes are TRBV4-1 and TRBJ2-3; D might be TRBD2 (6 bases). The CDR3 reads CASSQDFGGVTDTQYF. Here the CDR3 DNA reads TGCGCCAGCAGCCAAGATTTCGGCGGGGTAACAGATACGCAGTATTTT.